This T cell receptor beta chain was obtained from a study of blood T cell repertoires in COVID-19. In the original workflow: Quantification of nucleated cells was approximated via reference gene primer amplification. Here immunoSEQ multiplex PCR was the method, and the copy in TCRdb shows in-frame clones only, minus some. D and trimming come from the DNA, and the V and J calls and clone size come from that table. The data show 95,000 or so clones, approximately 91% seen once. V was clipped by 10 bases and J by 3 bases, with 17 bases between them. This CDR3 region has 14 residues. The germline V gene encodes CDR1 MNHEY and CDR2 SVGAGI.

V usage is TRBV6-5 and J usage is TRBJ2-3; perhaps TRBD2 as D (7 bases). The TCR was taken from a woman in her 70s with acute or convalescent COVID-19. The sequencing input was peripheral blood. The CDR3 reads CATLSGGQTDTQYF. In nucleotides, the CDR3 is TGTGCCACCCTCTCCGGGGGGCAAACAGATACGCAGTATTTT.